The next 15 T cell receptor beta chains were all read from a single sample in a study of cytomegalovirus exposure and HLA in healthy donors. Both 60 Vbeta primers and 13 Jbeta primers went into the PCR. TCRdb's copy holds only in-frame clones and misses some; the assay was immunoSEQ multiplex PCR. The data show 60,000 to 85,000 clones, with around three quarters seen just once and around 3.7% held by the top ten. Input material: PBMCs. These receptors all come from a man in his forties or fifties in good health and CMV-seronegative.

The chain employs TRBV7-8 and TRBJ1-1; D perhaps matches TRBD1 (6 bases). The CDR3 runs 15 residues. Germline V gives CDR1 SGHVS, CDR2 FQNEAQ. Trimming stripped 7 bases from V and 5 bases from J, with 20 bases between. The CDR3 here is CASNLNQGRDTEAFF. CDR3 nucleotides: TGTGCCAGCAACTTGAACCAGGGGCGCGATACTGAAGCTTTCTTT.

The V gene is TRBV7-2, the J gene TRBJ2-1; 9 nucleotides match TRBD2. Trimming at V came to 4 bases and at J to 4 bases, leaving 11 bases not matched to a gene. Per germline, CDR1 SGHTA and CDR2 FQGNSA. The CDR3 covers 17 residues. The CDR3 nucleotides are TGTGCCAGCAGCTCCTCCCGGACTAGCGCGGGATACAATGAGCAGTTCTTC. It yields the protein CASSSSRTSAGYNEQFF.

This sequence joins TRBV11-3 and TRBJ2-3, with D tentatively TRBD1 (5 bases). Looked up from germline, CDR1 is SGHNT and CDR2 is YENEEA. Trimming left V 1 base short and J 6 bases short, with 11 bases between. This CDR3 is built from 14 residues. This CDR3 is CASSLARTSDTQYF. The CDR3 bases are TGTGCCAGCAGCTTAGCCCGGACAAGCGATACGCAGTATTTT.

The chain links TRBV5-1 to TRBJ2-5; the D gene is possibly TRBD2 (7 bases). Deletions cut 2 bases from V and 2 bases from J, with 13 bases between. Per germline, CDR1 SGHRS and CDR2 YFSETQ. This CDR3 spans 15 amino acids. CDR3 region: CASSLQGGGQETQYF. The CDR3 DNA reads TGCGCCAGCAGCTTACAGGGAGGGGGGCAAGAGACCCAGTACTTC. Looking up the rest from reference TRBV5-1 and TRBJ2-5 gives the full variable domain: KAGVTQTPRYLIKTRGQQVTLSCSPISGHRSVSWYQQTPGQGLQFLFEYFSETQRNKGNFPGRFSGRQFSNSRSEMNVSTLELGDSALYLCASSLQGGGQETQYFGPGTRLLVL.

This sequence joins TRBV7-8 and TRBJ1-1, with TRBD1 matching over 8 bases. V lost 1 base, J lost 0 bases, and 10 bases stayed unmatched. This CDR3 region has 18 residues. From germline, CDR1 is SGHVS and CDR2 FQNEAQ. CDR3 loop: CASSLVRWTGRVNTEAFF. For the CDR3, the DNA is TGTGCCAGCAGCTTAGTGAGATGGACAGGGAGAGTGAACACTGAAGCTTTCTTT.

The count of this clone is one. The CDR3 sequence: CASSLGTGGNEYGYTF. CDR3 in DNA: TGTGCCAGCAGCTTGGGTACAGGGGGTAATGAGTATGGCTACACCTTC. This chain joins TRBV5-4 and TRBJ1-2; 8 positions match TRBD1. CDR3 size: 16 residues. V lost 0 bases and J lost 5; bases outside the gene matches: 9. Germline V gives CDR1 SGHNT, CDR2 YYREEE (reference sequence).

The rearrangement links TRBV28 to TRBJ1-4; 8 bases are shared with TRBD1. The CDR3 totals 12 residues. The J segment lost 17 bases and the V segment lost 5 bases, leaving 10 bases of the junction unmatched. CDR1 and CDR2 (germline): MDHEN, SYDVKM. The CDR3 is CASSPQGETPFF. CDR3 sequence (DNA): TGTGCCAGCAGTCCACAGGGGGAGACCCCCTTTTTT.

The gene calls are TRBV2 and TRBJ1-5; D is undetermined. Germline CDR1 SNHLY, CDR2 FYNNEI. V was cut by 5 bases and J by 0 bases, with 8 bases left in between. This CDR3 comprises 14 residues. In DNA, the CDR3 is TGTGCCAGCAGTAACACCCATAGCAATCAGCCCCAGCATTTT. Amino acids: CASSNTHSNQPQHF.

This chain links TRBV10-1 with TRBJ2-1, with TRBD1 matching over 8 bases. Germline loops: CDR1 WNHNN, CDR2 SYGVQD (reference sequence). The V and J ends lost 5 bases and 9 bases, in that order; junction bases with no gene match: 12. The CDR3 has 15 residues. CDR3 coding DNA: TGCGCCAGCAGTAAGACAGGGGAAGCCGGCGGTGAGCAGTTCTTC. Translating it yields CASSKTGEAGGEQFF.

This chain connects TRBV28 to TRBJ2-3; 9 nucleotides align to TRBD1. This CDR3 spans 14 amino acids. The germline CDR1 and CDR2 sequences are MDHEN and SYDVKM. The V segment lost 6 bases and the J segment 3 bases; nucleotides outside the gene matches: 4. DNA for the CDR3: TGTGCCAGCAGCCGGACAGGGGAAACAGATACGCAGTATTTT. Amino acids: CASSRTGETDTQYF.

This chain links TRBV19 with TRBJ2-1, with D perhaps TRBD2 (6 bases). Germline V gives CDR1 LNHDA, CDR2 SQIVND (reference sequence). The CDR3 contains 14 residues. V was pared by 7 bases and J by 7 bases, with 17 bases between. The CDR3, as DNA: TGTGCCAGTAATGGAGGGGCAGCTGGAAATGAGCAGTTCTTC. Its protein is CASNGGAAGNEQFF.

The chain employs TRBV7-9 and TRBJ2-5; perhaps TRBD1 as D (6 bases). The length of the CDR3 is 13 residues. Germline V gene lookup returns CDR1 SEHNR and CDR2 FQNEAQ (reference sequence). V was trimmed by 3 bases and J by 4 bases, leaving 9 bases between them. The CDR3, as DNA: TGTGCCAGCAGCTTTAAGGGGGTAGAGACCCAGTACTTC. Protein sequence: CASSFKGVETQYF.

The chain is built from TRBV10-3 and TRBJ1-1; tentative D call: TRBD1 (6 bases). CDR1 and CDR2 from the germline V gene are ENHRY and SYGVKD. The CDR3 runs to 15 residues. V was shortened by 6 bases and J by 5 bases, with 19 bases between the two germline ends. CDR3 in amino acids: CAIRDSTGRGTEAFF. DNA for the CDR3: TGTGCCATCAGGGATTCTACAGGGAGAGGGACTGAAGCTTTCTTT.

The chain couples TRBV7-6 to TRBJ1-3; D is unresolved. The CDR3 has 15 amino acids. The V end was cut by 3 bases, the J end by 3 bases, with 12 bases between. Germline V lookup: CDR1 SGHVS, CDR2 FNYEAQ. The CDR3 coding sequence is TGTGCCAGCAGCTTGAACAGCGGGCTTGGAAACACCATATATTTT. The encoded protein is CASSLNSGLGNTIYF.

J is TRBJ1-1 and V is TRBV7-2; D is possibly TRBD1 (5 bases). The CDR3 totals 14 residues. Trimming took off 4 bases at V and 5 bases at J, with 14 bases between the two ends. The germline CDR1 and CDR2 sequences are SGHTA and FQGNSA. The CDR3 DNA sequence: TGTGCCAGCAGCTATCTAGAGCCAGGGACTGAAGCTTTCTTT. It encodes CASSYLEPGTEAFF.